Listed here are 3 T cell receptor beta chains from one sample, sequenced in a study of blood T cells in healthy people across ages. A sample-barcoded 5' primer and a J-beta primer mix were used in a second PCR of roughly 7 to 12 cycles. TCRdb re-derived calls from the 5' RACE reads in MiXCR, one entry per CDR3 protein. The sample carries roughly 1.7 million distinct CDR3 sequences, roughly 30% recorded once. The sequencing input was blood. Receptors were obtained from a woman in her twenties or thirties in good health.

The chain joins TRBV6-2 or TRBV6-3 to TRBJ1-5; D gene uncertain. Between the trimmed V and J ends, which lost 5 bases and 2 bases, there was a span of 16 bases. The CDR3 runs 16 residues. CDR1 and CDR2 (germline): MNHEY, SVGEGT. The CDR3 protein is CASSRASDAGNQPQHF. The DNA for the CDR3 is TGTGCCAGCAGTCGTGCGTCGGACGCTGGCAATCAGCCCCAGCATTTT.

The chain employs TRBV28 and TRBJ2-7; 11 bases fit TRBD2. Germline V gene data show CDR1 as MDHEN and CDR2 as SYDVKM. CDR3 size: 15 residues. V lost 10 bases and J lost 3; bases outside the gene matches: 11. CDR3 bases: TGTGCCAACAGGGGGGTAGCGGGAGGGTACTACGAGCAGTACTTC. Encoded protein: CANRGVAGGYYEQYF.

This chain joins TRBV6-7 and TRBJ2-7, with D possibly being TRBD2 (6 bases). TRBV6-7 belongs to the ORF category, with a function that is uncertain. Deletions cut 7 bases from V and 2 bases from J, with 18 bases between. This CDR3 is built from 15 residues. CDR3 DNA: TGTGCCAGCATCGTCCGGAAGGGAGGAACCTACGAGCAGTACTTC. Translation: CASIVRKGGTYEQYF.